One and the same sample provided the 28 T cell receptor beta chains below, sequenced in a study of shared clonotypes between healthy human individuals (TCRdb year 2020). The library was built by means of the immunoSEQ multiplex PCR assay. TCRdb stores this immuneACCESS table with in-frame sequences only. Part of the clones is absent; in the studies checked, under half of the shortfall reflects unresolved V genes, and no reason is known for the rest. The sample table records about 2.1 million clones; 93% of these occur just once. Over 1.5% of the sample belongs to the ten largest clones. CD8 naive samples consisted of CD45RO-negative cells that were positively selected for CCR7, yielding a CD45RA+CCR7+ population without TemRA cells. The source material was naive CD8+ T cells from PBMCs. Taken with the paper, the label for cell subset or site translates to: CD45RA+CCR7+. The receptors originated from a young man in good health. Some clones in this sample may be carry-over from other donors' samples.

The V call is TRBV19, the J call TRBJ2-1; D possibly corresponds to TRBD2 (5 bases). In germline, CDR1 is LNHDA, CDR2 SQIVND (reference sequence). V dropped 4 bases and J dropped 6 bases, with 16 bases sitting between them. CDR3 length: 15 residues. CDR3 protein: CASSTLDLPGNEQFF. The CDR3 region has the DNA TGTGCCAGTAGTACCTTGGACTTACCGGGCAATGAGCAGTTCTTC.

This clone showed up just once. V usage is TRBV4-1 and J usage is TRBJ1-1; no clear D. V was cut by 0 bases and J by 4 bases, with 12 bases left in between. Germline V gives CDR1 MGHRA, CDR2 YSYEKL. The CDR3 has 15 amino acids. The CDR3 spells CASSQERGGATEAFF. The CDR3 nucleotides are TGCGCCAGCAGCCAAGAGCGAGGAGGAGCCACTGAAGCTTTCTTT.

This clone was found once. CDR3 coding DNA: TGTGCCAGCAGTTCCCTTTGGGAGGCCAAAGAGACCCAGTACTTC. It specifies CASSSLWEAKETQYF. This chain connects TRBV6-6 to TRBJ2-5; possibly TRBD2 for D (6 bases). The germline V and J ends were trimmed by 4 bases and 3 bases, with 15 bases remaining between them. The CDR3 is made up of 15 amino acids. Germline CDR1 MNHNY, CDR2 SVGAGI (reference sequence).

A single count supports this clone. DNA of the CDR3: TGTGCCAGTTCGGTGAGGGAATGGGGTCAGCCCCAGCATTTT. Its translation: CASSVREWGQPQHF. The rearrangement joins TRBV19 to TRBJ1-5; D not certain. Germline V CDR1 and CDR2: LNHDA, SQIVND (reference sequence). Trimming removed 8 bases at V and 6 bases at J, with 17 bases between. The CDR3 consists of 14 residues.

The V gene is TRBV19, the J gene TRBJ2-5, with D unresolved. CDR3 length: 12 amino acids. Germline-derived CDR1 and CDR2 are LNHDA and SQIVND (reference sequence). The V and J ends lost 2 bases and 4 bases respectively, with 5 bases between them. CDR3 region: CASSIRRETQYF. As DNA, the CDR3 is TGTGCCAGTAGTATACGTAGAGAGACCCAGTACTTC.

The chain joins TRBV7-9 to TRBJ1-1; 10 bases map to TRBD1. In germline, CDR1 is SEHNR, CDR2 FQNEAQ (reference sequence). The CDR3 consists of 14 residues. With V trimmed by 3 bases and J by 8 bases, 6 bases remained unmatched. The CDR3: CASSFSGTGVEAFF. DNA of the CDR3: TGTGCCAGCAGCTTTTCCGGGACAGGGGTAGAAGCTTTCTTT.

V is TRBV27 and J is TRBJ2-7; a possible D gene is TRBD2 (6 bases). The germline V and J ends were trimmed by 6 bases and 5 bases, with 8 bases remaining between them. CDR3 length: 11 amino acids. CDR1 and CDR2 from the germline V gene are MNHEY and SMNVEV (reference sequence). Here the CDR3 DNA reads TGTGCCAGCAGCGCGGGGAACGAGCAGTACTTC. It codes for CASSAGNEQYF.

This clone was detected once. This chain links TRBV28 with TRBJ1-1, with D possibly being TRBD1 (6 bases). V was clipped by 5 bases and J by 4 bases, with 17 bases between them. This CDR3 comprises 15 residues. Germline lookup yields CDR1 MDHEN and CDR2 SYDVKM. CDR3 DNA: TGTGCCAGCAGTCCCAGGGGCAAGGGGGGCACTGAAGCTTTCTTT. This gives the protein CASSPRGKGGTEAFF. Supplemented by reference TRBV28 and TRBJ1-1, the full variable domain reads DVKVTQSSRYLVKRTGEKVFLECVQDMDHENMFWYRQDPGLGLRLIYFSYDVKMKEKGDIPEGYSVSREKKERFSLILESASTNQTSMYLCASSPRGKGGTEAFFGQGTRLTVV.

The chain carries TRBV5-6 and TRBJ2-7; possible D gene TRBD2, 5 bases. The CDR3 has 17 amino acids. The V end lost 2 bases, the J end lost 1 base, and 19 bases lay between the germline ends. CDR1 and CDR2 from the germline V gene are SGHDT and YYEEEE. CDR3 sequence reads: CASSFGRVSAPSYEQYF. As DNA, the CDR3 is TGTGCCAGCAGCTTCGGGCGGGTTTCCGCTCCTTCCTACGAGCAGTACTTC.

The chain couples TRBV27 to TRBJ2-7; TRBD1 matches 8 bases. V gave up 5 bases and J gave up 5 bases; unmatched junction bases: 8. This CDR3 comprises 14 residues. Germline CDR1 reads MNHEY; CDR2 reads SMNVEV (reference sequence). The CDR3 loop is CASSRDRPYNEQYF. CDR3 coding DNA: TGTGCCAGCAGTCGGGACAGGCCCTACAACGAGCAGTACTTC.

The CDR3 nucleotides are TGTGCCACCAGCAGAGGGACTTCTAATGAGCAGTTCTTC. Translating it yields CATSRGTSNEQFF. The chain is built from TRBV15 and TRBJ2-1; the D gene is possibly TRBD2 (5 bases). Germline V CDR1 and CDR2: LNHNV, YYDKDF (reference sequence). The V gene lost 1 base and the J gene lost 7 bases, with 8 bases spanning the gap. This CDR3 region has 13 residues.

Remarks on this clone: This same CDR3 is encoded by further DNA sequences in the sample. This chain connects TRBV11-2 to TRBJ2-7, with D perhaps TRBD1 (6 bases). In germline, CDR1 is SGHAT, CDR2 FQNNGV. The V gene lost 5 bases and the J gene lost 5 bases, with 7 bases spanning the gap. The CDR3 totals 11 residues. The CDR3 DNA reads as TGTGCCAGCAGCCCAGGGGACGAGCAGTACTTC. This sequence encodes CASSPGDEQYF.

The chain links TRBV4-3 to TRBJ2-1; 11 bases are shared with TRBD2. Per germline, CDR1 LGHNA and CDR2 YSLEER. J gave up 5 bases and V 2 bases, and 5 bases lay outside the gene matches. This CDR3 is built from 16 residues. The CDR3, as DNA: TGCGCCAGCAGCCAATTTACTAGCGGGAGTGACAATGAGCAGTTCTTC. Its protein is CASSQFTSGSDNEQFF.

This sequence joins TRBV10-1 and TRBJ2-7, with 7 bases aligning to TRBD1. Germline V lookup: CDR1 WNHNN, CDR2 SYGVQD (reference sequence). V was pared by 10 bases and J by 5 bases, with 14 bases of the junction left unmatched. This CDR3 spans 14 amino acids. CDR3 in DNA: TGCGCCAACCGGACAGGAATGCGCTTCCACGAGCAGTACTTC. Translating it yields CANRTGMRFHEQYF.

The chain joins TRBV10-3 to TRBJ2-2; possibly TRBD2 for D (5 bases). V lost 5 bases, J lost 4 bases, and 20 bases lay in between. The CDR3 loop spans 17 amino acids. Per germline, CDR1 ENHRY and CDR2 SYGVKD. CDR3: CAISTATSGPFTGELFF. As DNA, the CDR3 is TGTGCCATCAGTACGGCCACGAGCGGACCCTTCACCGGGGAGCTGTTTTTT.

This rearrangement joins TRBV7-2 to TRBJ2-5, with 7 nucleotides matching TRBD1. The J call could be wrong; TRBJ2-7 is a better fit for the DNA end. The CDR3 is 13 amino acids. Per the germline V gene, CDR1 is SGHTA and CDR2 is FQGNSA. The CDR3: CASSGDSFYEQYF. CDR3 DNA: TGTGCCAGCAGCGGGGACAGCTTCTACGAGCAGTACTTC.

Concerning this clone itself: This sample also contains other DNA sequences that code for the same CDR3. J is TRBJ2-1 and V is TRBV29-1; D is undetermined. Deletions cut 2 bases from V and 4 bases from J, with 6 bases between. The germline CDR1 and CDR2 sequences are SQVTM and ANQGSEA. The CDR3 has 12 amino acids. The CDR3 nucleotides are TGCAGCGTTGAATTTCGGTACAATGAGCAGTTCTTC. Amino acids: CSVEFRYNEQFF.

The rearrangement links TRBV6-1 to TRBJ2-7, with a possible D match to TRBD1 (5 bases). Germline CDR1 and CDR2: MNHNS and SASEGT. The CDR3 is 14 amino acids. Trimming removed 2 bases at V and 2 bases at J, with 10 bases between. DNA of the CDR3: TGTGCCAGCAGTGAACGCAGGGATCCCTACGAGCAGTACTTC. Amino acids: CASSERRDPYEQYF.

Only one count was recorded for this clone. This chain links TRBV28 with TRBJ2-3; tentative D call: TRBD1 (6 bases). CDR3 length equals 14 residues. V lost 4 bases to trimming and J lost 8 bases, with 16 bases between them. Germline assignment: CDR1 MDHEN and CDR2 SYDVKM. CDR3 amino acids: CASSSEGGRGTQYF. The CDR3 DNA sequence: TGTGCCAGCAGTTCCGAAGGGGGTAGGGGTACGCAGTATTTT.

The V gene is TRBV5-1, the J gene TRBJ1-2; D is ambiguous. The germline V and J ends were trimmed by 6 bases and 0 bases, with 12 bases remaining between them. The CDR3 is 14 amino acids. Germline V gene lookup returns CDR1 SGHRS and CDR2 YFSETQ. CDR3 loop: CASNLDPANYGYTF. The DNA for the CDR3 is TGCGCCAGCAATCTCGACCCTGCTAACTATGGCTACACCTTC.

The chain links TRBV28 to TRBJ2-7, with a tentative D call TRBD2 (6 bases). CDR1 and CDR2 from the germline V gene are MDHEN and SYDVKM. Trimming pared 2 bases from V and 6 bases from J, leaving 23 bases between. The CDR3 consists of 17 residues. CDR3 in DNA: TGTGCCAGCAGTTTACACGGGGGACCTAACCCTATCCCCGAGCAGTACTTC. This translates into CASSLHGGPNPIPEQYF.

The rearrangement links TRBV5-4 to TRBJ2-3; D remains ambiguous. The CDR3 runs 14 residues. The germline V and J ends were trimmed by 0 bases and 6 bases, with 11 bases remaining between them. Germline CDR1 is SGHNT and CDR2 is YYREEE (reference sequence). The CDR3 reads CASSLVGSGDTQYF. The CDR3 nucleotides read TGTGCCAGCAGCTTGGTGGGAAGTGGGGATACGCAGTATTTT.

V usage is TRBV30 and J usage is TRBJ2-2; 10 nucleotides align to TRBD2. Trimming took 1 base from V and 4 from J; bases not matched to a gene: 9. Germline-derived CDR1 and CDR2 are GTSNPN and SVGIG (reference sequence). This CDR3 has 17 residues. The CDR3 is CAWSGLAGVWGTGELFF. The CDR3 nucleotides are TGTGCCTGGAGTGGGCTAGCGGGAGTCTGGGGCACCGGGGAGCTGTTTTTT.

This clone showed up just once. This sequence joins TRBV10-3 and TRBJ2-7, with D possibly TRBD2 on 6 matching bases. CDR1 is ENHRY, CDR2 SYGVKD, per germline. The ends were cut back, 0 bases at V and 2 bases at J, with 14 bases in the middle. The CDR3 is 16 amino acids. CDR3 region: CAISESGGTFPYEQYF. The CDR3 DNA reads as TGTGCCATCAGTGAGTCGGGGGGAACATTTCCCTACGAGCAGTACTTC.

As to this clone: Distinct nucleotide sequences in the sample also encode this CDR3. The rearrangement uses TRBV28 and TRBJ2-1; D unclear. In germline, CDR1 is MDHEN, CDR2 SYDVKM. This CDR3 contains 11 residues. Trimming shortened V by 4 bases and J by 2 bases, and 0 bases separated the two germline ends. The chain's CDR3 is CASSSYNEQFF. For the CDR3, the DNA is TGTGCCAGCAGTTCCTACAATGAGCAGTTCTTC.

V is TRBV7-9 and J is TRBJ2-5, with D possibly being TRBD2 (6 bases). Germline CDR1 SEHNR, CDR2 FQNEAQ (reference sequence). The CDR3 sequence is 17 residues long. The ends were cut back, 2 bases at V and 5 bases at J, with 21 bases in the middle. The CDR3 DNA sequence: TGTGCCAGCAGCTTACCAGCGGAAGGACTACGAGGGGAGACCCAGTACTTC. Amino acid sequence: CASSLPAEGLRGETQYF.

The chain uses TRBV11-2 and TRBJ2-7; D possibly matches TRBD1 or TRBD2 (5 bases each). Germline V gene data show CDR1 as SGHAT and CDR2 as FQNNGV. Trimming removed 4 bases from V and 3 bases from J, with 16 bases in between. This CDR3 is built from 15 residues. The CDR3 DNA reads TGTGCCAGCAGCTCCTTTCTGGGGGTAGACTACGAGCAGTACTTC. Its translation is CASSSFLGVDYEQYF.

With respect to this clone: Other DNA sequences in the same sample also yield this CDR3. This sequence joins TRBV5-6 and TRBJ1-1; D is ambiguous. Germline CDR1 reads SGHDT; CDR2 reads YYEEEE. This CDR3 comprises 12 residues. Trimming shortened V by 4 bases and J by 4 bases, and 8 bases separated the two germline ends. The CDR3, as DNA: TGTGCCAGCAGCCTCCTGGGCACTGAAGCTTTCTTT. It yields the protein CASSLLGTEAFF.